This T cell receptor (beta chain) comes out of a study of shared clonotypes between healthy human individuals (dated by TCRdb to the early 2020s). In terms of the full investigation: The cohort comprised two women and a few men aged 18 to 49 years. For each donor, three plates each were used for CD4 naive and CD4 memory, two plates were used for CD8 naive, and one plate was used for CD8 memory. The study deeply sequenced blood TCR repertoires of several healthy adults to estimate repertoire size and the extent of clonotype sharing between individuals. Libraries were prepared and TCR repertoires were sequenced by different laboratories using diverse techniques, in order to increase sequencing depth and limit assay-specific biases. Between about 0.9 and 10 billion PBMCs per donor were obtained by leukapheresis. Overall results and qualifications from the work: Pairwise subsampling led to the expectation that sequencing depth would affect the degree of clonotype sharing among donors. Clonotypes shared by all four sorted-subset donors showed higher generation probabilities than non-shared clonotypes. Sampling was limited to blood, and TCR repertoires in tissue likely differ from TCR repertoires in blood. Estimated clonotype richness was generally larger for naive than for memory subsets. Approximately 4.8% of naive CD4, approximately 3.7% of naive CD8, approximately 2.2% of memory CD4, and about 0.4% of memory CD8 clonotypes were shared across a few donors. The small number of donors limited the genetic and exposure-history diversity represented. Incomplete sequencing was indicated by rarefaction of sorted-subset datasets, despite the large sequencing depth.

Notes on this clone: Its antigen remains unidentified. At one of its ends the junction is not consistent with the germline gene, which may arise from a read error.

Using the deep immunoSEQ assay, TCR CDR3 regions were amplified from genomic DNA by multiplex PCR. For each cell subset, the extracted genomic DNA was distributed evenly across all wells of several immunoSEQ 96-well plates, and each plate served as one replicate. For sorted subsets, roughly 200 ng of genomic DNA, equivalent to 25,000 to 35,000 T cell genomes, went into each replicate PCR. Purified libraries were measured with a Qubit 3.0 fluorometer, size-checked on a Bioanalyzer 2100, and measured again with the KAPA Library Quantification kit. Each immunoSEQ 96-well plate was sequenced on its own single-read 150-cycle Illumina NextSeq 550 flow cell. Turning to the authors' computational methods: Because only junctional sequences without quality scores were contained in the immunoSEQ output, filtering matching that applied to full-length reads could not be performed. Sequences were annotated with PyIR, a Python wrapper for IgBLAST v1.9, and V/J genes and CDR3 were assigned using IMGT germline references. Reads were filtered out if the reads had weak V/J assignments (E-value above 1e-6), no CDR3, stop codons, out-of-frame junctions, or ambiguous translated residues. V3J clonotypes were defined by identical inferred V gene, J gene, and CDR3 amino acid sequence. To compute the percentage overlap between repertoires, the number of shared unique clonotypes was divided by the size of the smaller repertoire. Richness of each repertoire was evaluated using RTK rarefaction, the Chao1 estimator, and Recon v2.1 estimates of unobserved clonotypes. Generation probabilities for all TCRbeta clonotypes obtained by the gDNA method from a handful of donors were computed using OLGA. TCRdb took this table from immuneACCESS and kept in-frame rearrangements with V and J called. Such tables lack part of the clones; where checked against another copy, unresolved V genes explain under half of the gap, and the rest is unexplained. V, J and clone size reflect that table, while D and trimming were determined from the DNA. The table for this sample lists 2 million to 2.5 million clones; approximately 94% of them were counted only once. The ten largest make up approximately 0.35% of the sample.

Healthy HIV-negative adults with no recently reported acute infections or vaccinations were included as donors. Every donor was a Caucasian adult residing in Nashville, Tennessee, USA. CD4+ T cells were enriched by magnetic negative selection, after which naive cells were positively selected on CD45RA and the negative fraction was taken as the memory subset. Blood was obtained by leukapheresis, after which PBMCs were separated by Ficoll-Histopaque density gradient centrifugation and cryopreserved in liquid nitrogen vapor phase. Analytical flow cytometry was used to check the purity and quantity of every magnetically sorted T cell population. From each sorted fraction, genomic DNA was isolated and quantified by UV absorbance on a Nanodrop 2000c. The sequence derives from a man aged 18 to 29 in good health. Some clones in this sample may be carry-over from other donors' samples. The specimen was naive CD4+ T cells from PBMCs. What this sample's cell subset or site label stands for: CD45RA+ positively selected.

The bases are TGTGCCAGCAGTCTGTCGGGCGGGAGGGTTCGTGGGGTCTTC. Its product reads: CASSLSGGRVRGVF. This chain is built from TRBV27 and TRBJ2-1, with 9 bases aligning to TRBD2. The germline V gene (reference sequence) sets CDR1 to MNHEY and CDR2 to SMNVEV. Reading from cysteine to phenylalanine, the CDR3 counts 14 amino acids. The kept DNA is CDR3 alone, 42 bases in frame from the first base.